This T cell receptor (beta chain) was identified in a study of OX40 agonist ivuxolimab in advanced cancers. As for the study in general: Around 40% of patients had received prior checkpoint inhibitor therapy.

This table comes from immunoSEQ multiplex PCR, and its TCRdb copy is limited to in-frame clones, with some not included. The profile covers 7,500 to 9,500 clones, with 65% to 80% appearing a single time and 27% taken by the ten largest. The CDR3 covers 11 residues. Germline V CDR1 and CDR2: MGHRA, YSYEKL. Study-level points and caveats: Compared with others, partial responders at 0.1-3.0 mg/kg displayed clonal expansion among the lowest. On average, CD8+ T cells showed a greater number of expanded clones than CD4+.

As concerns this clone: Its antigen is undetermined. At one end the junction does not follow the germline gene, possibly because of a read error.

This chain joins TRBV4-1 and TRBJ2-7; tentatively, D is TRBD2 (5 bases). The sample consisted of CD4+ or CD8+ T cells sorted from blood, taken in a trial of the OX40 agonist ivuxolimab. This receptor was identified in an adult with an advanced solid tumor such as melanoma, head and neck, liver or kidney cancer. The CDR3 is CASSLRDEQYF. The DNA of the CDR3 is TGTGCCAGCAGCTTGCGGGACGAGCAGTACTTC.